The T cell receptor beta chain under discussion was sequenced for a study of CD49a tissue-resident CD8 T cells in human skin (TCRdb year 2017). Background for the entire study: The study looked at subsets of tissue-resident memory CD8+ T cells in human skin, with the subsets defined by expression of CD49a, CD69 and CD103.

At the junction V is shortened by 5 bases and J by 4 bases, with 3 bases in between. The germline V gene encodes CDR1 SGHNT and CDR2 YYREEE (reference sequence). The CDR3 numbers 11 residues from cysteine through phenylalanine. Only the CDR3 part of the read is kept: 33 bases, read in frame from the first base. A word on this clone: No antigen is known for it. Within one base of it there is no much larger clone, and no base qualities were kept.

The library was generated by the immunoSEQ multiplex PCR assay. Under the source paper's analysis protocol: TCR V beta family usage frequencies were compared across the sorted blood, dermal and epidermal CD8+ T cell populations. TCRdb obtained this table from immuneACCESS and retained in-frame rearrangements with V and J assigned. These tables miss some clones; where compared with another copy, unresolved V genes account for less than half of the shortfall, and the remainder is unexplained. Clone size and the V and J calls come from that table; the DNA yielded D and trimming. The sample contains about 1,500 clones, nearly 70% of them found a single time. In total, the top ten clones hold about a third of the sample. For roughly five healthy donors, CD8+ T cells were sorted from blood, dermis and epidermis, and the TCR beta CDR3 regions of these cells were analysed. Both blood and skin samples were provided by each TCR-sequenced donor, and all TCR-sequenced donors were healthy individuals. CD8+ T cell populations were isolated by sorting before TCR beta sequencing.

The TCR originated in a human donor in good health. Sequencing was done on a sample of CLA- CD8+ effector memory T cells sorted from blood. This chain is built from TRBV5-4 and TRBJ2-2, with the D gene too uncertain to name. CDR3 sequence: CASSRTGELFF. The nucleotide sequence reads TGTGCCAGCAGTCGCACCGGGGAGCTGTTTTTT.